A single sample is the source of the 30 T cell receptor beta chains below, sequenced in a study of neurological immune-mediated disorders. TCRdb analysed the 5' RACE reads with MiXCR anew, one entry per CDR3 protein. The data show over 25,000 distinct CDR3 sequences, roughly a quarter seen once. Sequencing used CD4+ T cells from blood. The receptor set was obtained from a man aged 50 or older with HTLV-1-associated myelopathy (HAM/TSP).

This clonotype was seen ten or more times. V and J are TRBV20-1 and TRBJ1-1, with D perhaps TRBD1 (5 bases). Germline values: CDR1 DFQATT, CDR2 SNEGSKA (reference sequence). V was pared by 1 base and J by 4 bases, with 10 bases between. The CDR3 runs to 13 residues. CDR3 nucleotides: TGCAGTGCTAGAGCCTCGAGGGGCACTGAAGCTTTCTTT. Its protein is CSARASRGTEAFF.

This clonotype was observed at least ten times. The CDR3 loop reads CSARDLGTSGGPKGETQYF. The CDR3 DNA reads TGCAGTGCTAGAGATCTCGGGACTAGCGGGGGCCCCAAGGGTGAGACCCAGTACTTC. The gene calls are TRBV20-1 and TRBJ2-5; 14 bases match TRBD2. Germline CDR1 reads DFQATT; CDR2 reads SNEGSKA (reference sequence). This CDR3 contains 19 residues. J was trimmed by 5 bases and V by 0 bases; bases with no gene match: 14.

V usage is TRBV20-1 and J usage is TRBJ1-1; a weak D match, TRBD1 (6 bases). Per germline, CDR1 DFQATT and CDR2 SNEGSKA (reference sequence). V was trimmed by 2 bases and J by 7 bases, leaving 11 bases between them. The length of the CDR3 is 12 residues. CDR3 in amino acids: CSARPRDIEAFF. CDR3 DNA sequence: TGCAGTGCTAGACCCCGGGACATTGAAGCTTTCTTT.

This clonotype has at least ten counts. The chain is built from TRBV5-1 and TRBJ2-3, with D unclear. Trimming left V 0 bases short and J 4 bases short, with 9 bases between. CDR3 length: 14 amino acids. Germline V gene sequence: CDR1 SGHRS, CDR2 YFSETQ. CDR3 nucleotides: TGCGCCAGCAGCTTGGGAGGTGAACCAGATACGCAGTATTTT. This sequence encodes CASSLGGEPDTQYF.

The table lists this clonotype with many counts. The V and J genes are TRBV29-1 and TRBJ2-7; 8 bases are shared with TRBD1. The germline CDR1 and CDR2 sequences are SQVTM and ANQGSEA. The CDR3 loop spans 14 amino acids. With V trimmed by 5 bases and J by 3 bases, 9 bases remained unmatched. The CDR3 reads CSVLHGTGIYEQYF. The CDR3 nucleotides are TGCAGCGTTCTTCACGGGACAGGAATCTACGAGCAGTACTTC.

This clonotype has a count of ten or more. The chain couples TRBV29-1 to TRBJ1-1; TRBD1 matches 10 bases. In germline, CDR1 is SQVTM, CDR2 ANQGSEA. Trimming took 7 bases from V and 5 from J; bases not matched to a gene: 4. The CDR3 length is 12 residues. CDR3 nucleotides: TGCAGCGCTGGACAGGGGGGGACTGAAGCTTTCTTT. As protein: CSAGQGGTEAFF.

The rearrangement links TRBV7-3 to TRBJ2-3; TRBD2 aligns across 7 bases. CDR3 length equals 17 residues. The junction had 13 bases not matched to a gene; V was cut back by 1 base and J by 6 bases. Germline V gene lookup returns CDR1 SGHTA and CDR2 FQGTGA. CDR3 residues: CASSLRVAGVTGDTQYF. CDR3 bases: TGTGCCAGCAGCTTAAGGGTAGCGGGTGTCACGGGTGATACGCAGTATTTT. The entire variable domain, with the rest obtained from reference TRBV7-3 and TRBJ2-3, is as follows: GAGVSQTPSNKVTEKGKYVELRCDPISGHTALYWYRQSLGQGPEFLIYFQGTGAADDSGLPNDRFFAVRPEGSVSTLKIQRTERGDSAVYLCASSLRVAGVTGDTQYFGPGTRLTVL.

This clonotype came up many times. The rearrangement uses TRBV12-3 or TRBV12-4 and TRBJ2-7; 8 bases match TRBD1. The CDR3 has 13 residues. Trimming cost V 10 bases and J 2 bases; bases outside gene matches: 7. The CDR3: CATGQGPTYEQYF. CDR3 nucleotide sequence: TGTGCCACCGGACAGGGACCTACCTACGAGCAGTACTTC.

This clonotype showed up just a few times. The chain uses TRBV28 and TRBJ2-3; 7 bases are a match to TRBD1. The CDR3 spans 15 residues. Germline trimming cut 4 bases from V and 2 bases from J; bases unmatched to any gene: 6. Germline CDR1 and CDR2: MDHEN and SYDVKM. CDR3 nucleotide sequence: TGTGCCAGCAGTTCAGGACAGGATCTCACAGATACGCAGTATTTT. It translates to CASSSGQDLTDTQYF.

Notes on this clonotype: At one end the junction does not follow the germline gene, possibly because of a read error. This chain links TRBV24-1 with TRBJ2-5; D gene unclear. The CDR3 loop spans 12 amino acids. Germline loops: CDR1 KGHDR, CDR2 SFDVKD. DNA for the CDR3: TGTGCCACCAGTGATTTTCAGGAGACCAAGTACTTC. Its protein product is CATSDFQETKYF.

There are many counts of this clonotype. The chain couples TRBV4-2 to TRBJ1-1; no definite D call. Germline values: CDR1 LGHNA, CDR2 YNFKEQ. V was pared by 0 bases and J by 1 base, with 15 bases between. The CDR3 is 17 amino acids. CDR3 region: CASSQDLGKGTNTEAFF. CDR3 in DNA: TGTGCCAGCAGCCAAGATCTGGGGAAGGGAACGAACACTGAAGCTTTCTTT.

This clonotype was seen ten or more times. The chain joins TRBV28 to TRBJ2-2, with D possibly being TRBD1 (6 bases). V was clipped by 9 bases and J by 6 bases, with 11 bases between them. CDR1 and CDR2 from the germline V gene are MDHEN and SYDVKM. The CDR3 sequence is 12 residues long. CDR3 sequence (DNA): TGTGCCAGTACCAGGGGCGCCGGGGAGCTGTTTTTT. Translating gives CASTRGAGELFF.

The CDR3 sequence: CASSPQEARGGGYTF. CDR3 coding DNA: TGTGCCAGCTCACCTCAGGAAGCCAGGGGAGGTGGCTACACCTTC. The chain is built from TRBV18 and TRBJ1-2, with a weak D call TRBD1 (6 bases). CDR3 length equals 15 residues. The germline V gene encodes CDR1 KGHSH and CDR2 LQKENI. Trimming removed 3 bases at V and 7 bases at J, with 18 bases between.

This chain connects TRBV5-1 to TRBJ2-5; D remains unclear. The CDR3 runs 13 residues. Germline CDR1 SGHRS, CDR2 YFSETQ. V was shortened by 3 bases and J by 2 bases, with 8 bases between the two germline ends. CDR3 sequence: CASSWTRQETQYF. The CDR3 DNA sequence: TGCGCCAGCAGCTGGACGAGACAAGAGACCCAGTACTTC. The complete variable domain, with remaining parts taken from reference TRBV5-1 and TRBJ2-5, reads KAGVTQTPRYLIKTRGQQVTLSCSPISGHRSVSWYQQTPGQGLQFLFEYFSETQRNKGNFPGRFSGRQFSNSRSEMNVSTLELGDSALYLCASSWTRQETQYFGPGTRLLVL.

The rearrangement links TRBV9 to TRBJ2-3, with TRBD2 matching over 9 bases. The ends lost 3 bases at V and 6 bases at J; junction bases unmatched: 5. There are 14 residues in the CDR3. Germline V gene lookup returns CDR1 SGDLS and CDR2 YYNGEE. The CDR3 region has the DNA TGTGCCAGCAGCGCGCGGGGGGGCTCGGATACGCAGTATTTT. Translating it yields CASSARGGSDTQYF.

A single count supports this clonotype. The DNA for the CDR3 is TGTGCCAGCAGCCGTGGCGGTAGCTCCTACGAGCAGTACTTC. Amino acids: CASSRGGSSYEQYF. The chain couples TRBV3-1 to TRBJ2-7; no reliable D call. With 4 bases removed from V and 0 bases from J, the gap between germline ends came to 10 bases. This CDR3 is 14 amino acids long. In germline, CDR1 is LGHDT, CDR2 YNNKEL (reference sequence).

This clonotype was observed many times. The chain carries TRBV5-1 and TRBJ1-1; D call uncertain. The ends were cut back, 4 bases at V and 0 bases at J, with 10 bases in the middle. The CDR3 spans 14 residues. Germline CDR1 and CDR2: SGHRS and YFSETQ. The DNA of the CDR3 is TGCGCCAGCAGCGCCGCCTCCTTGAACACTGAAGCTTTCTTT. Protein: CASSAASLNTEAFF.

The chain links TRBV6-2 or TRBV6-3 to TRBJ1-2; 9 nucleotides match TRBD1. The CDR3 has 14 residues. Trimming took 6 bases from V and 5 from J; bases not matched to a gene: 7. Germline loops: CDR1 MNHEY, CDR2 SVGEGT. CDR3 DNA: TGTGCCAGCAGAACGGGACAGGGAGTATATGGCTACACCTTC. This gives the protein CASRTGQGVYGYTF.

This clonotype was seen ten or more times. The J gene is TRBJ1-1, the V gene TRBV9; D is undetermined. V was shortened by 0 bases and J by 1 base, with 4 bases between the two germline ends. Germline values: CDR1 SGDLS, CDR2 YYNGEE. CDR3 length: 13 residues. The CDR3 sequence is CASSVERNTEAFF. The CDR3 nucleotides read TGTGCCAGCAGCGTAGAGAGGAACACTGAAGCTTTCTTT.

This clonotype has more than one count but fewer than ten. J is TRBJ2-1 and V is TRBV11-2; no clear D gene. The V end was cut by 5 bases, the J end by 7 bases, with 9 bases between. CDR1 SGHAT and CDR2 FQNNGV come from the germline V gene. The CDR3 totals 12 residues. DNA for the CDR3: TGTGCCAGCAGCCCAAATAGGAATGAGCAGTTCTTC. It yields the protein CASSPNRNEQFF. The variable domain in full, with the rest retrieved from reference TRBV11-2 and TRBJ2-1, is EAGVAQSPRYKIIEKRQSVAFWCNPISGHATLYWYQQILGQGPKLLIQFQNNGVVDDSQLPKDRFSAERLKGVDSTLKIQPAKLEDSAVYLCASSPNRNEQFFGPGTRLTVL.

This clonotype has a handful of counts. V is TRBV20-1 and J is TRBJ1-1; a possible D gene is TRBD1 (5 bases). Trimming cost V 5 bases and J 0 bases, with 13 bases left between them. Germline assignment: CDR1 DFQATT and CDR2 SNEGSKA (reference sequence). The CDR3 covers 14 residues. This CDR3 is CSASPVGVNTEAFF. As DNA, the CDR3 is TGCAGTGCTTCCCCTGTGGGGGTGAACACTGAAGCTTTCTTT.

This chain joins TRBV3-1 and TRBJ1-2; tentatively, D is TRBD1 (6 bases). V was cut by 4 bases and J by 4 bases, with 10 bases left in between. The germline V gene encodes CDR1 LGHDT and CDR2 YNNKEL (reference sequence). The CDR3 consists of 13 residues. Written as DNA, the CDR3 is TGTGCCAGCAGCCCGACAGGCCTCTATGGCTACACCTTC. This translates into CASSPTGLYGYTF.

The chain joins TRBV5-1 to TRBJ1-4; no definite D call. Germline assignment: CDR1 SGHRS and CDR2 YFSETQ. The CDR3 runs 15 residues. The V and J ends lost 0 bases and 5 bases respectively, with 11 bases between them. For the CDR3, the DNA is TGCGCCAGCAGCTTGGGGAGACTCAGCAATGAAAAACTGTTTTTT. Amino acids: CASSLGRLSNEKLFF.

The V and J genes are TRBV9 and TRBJ2-7, with 9 bases that match TRBD2. Germline lookup yields CDR1 SGDLS and CDR2 YYNGEE. J lost 2 bases, V lost 4 bases, and 7 bases had no gene match. The CDR3 has 15 amino acids. The DNA for the CDR3 is TGTGCCAGCAGCCCAGTAGCGGGGGCAACCTACGAGCAGTACTTC. Amino acid sequence: CASSPVAGATYEQYF.

This clonotype was counted ten times or more. The V call is TRBV12-3 or TRBV12-4, the J call TRBJ2-6; D uncertain. The CDR3 extends over 13 amino acids. Trimming stripped 4 bases from V and 0 bases from J, with 1 base between. The CDR3 DNA reads TGTGCCAGCAGTTCCTCTGGGGCCAACGTCCTGACTTTC. This sequence encodes CASSSSGANVLTF.

The table lists this clonotype with many counts. The chain has TRBV6-6 and TRBJ1-2, with TRBD1 identical over 9 bases. CDR3 size: 13 residues. The germline V gene encodes CDR1 MNHNY and CDR2 SVGAGI (reference sequence). V trimming: 10 bases; J trimming: 5 bases; junction bases outside the gene matches: 8. In DNA, the CDR3 is TGTGCCACCCTGGGCGGACAGGGGTATGGCTACACCTTC. This sequence encodes CATLGGQGYGYTF.

This clonotype was seen repeatedly, ten times or more. V gene TRBV20-1 combines with J gene TRBJ2-1; TRBD1 agrees at 9 bases. The germline CDR1 and CDR2 sequences are DFQATT and SNEGSKA (reference sequence). V trimming: 3 bases; J trimming: 13 bases; junction bases outside the gene matches: 4. CDR3 size: 11 residues. CDR3 region: CSASRDRDQFF. In nucleotides, the CDR3 is TGCAGTGCTAGCCGGGACAGGGATCAGTTCTTC.

Details on this clonotype: The germline gene is not matched at one end of the junction; a read error may be the cause. CDR3 in DNA: TGTGCCAGCAGGTCCCTCCAGGGGTACACTGAAGCATTCTTT. Amino acid sequence: CASRSLQGYTEAFF. J is TRBJ1-1 and V is TRBV28; D is possibly TRBD1 (6 bases). The CDR3 consists of 14 residues. The V gene's germline CDR1 is MDHEN and CDR2 SYDVKM.

This clonotype has at least ten counts. The chain has TRBV12-3 or TRBV12-4 and TRBJ2-3, with D perhaps matching TRBD1 (6 bases). The CDR3 totals 12 residues. V lost 7 bases, J lost 4 bases, and 9 bases lay in between. CDR3 in DNA: TGTGCCAGCACCCCAGGGGCAGATACGCAGTATTTT. Encoded protein: CASTPGADTQYF.

This clonotype came up a few times. The chain is built from TRBV3-1 and TRBJ2-7; weak D call: TRBD1 (5 bases). The V gene lost 4 bases and the J gene lost 0 bases, with 13 bases spanning the gap. The CDR3 length is 15 residues. The germline V gene has CDR1 LGHDT and CDR2 YNNKEL (reference sequence). CDR3: CASSLPSGASYEQYF. CDR3 nucleotides: TGTGCCAGCAGCCTACCTAGTGGGGCCTCCTACGAGCAGTACTTC.